Listed here are 29 T cell receptor beta chains from one sample, sequenced in a study of blood T cells in healthy people across ages. A J-beta primer mix and a sample-barcoded 5' primer were used in a second PCR of roughly 6 to 11 cycles. TCRdb ran MiXCR on the 5' RACE reads and lists one entry per CDR3 protein. The table has around 780,000 distinct CDR3 sequences, more than 50% seen once. Specimen: blood. Receptors were obtained from a man in his forties or fifties in good health.

This clonotype was observed a few times. The chain couples TRBV7-2 to TRBJ1-1, with D uncertain. The V end was cut by 2 bases, the J end by 1 base, with 11 bases between. The CDR3 has 15 amino acids. Germline CDR1 reads SGHTA; CDR2 reads FQGNSA. CDR3 residues: CASSLNSGENTEAFF. CDR3 nucleotides: TGTGCCAGCAGCTTAAACTCCGGGGAGAACACTGAAGCTTTCTTT.

This clonotype was seen more than once but under ten times. The chain is built from TRBV6-5 and TRBJ2-5; D is unclear. Per germline, CDR1 MNHEY and CDR2 SVGAGI. V was trimmed by 2 bases and J by 3 bases, leaving 13 bases between them. The CDR3 has 15 residues. The CDR3 loop reads CASSYLDGSKETQYF. The CDR3 nucleotides read TGTGCCAGCAGTTACCTCGATGGGTCCAAAGAGACCCAGTACTTC.

This clonotype was observed a single time. V is TRBV10-3 and J is TRBJ2-5; D gene uncertain. Germline V gene sequence: CDR1 ENHRY, CDR2 SYGVKD. V lost 6 bases to trimming and J lost 5 bases, with 16 bases between them. This CDR3 region has 14 residues. CDR3 sequence reads: CAISTWKVRETQYF. CDR3 DNA sequence: TGTGCCATCAGCACCTGGAAGGTTAGGGAGACCCAGTACTTC.

CDR3 DNA: TGTGCCAGCAGTTTTCCCCTCTCCTTGGATACGCAGTATTTT. It codes for CASSFPLSLDTQYF. V usage is TRBV12-3 or TRBV12-4 and J usage is TRBJ2-3, with D hard to call. This CDR3 is built from 14 residues. V was shortened by 3 bases and J by 6 bases, with 13 bases between the two germline ends.

The chain links TRBV27 to TRBJ1-2; no clear D gene. Trimming removed 6 bases from V and 4 bases from J, with 18 bases in between. This CDR3 has 15 amino acids. CDR1 and CDR2 from the germline V gene are MNHEY and SMNVEV (reference sequence). CDR3 sequence reads: CASSPFGSLAYGYTF. Here the CDR3 DNA reads TGTGCCAGCAGCCCCTTTGGAAGTCTGGCCTATGGCTACACCTTC.

The rearrangement uses TRBV12-3 or TRBV12-4 and TRBJ2-1, with D perhaps matching TRBD1 (5 bases). The CDR3 totals 16 residues. The V and J ends lost 4 bases and 0 bases respectively, with 13 bases between them. The DNA of the CDR3 is TGTGCCAGCAGTTGGCAGGGTCTGAGCTCCTACAATGAGCAGTTCTTC. It translates to CASSWQGLSSYNEQFF.

The sample holds a few counts of this clonotype. CDR3 sequence: CATGIQGPSNQPQHF. The CDR3 DNA is TGTGCCACAGGAATACAGGGGCCTAGCAATCAGCCCCAGCATTTT. This chain links TRBV15 with TRBJ1-5, with 7 nucleotides matching TRBD1. Germline CDR1 LNHNV, CDR2 YYDKDF (reference sequence). This CDR3 is built from 15 residues. V was pared by 9 bases and J by 0 bases, with 8 bases of the junction left unmatched.

The table lists this clonotype with a few counts. V and J are TRBV10-3 and TRBJ2-7; perhaps TRBD2 as D (6 bases). The J call may not be correct, given that the DNA end is closer to TRBJ2-5. Germline CDR1 and CDR2: ENHRY and SYGVKD. CDR3 length: 16 residues. The CDR3 DNA reads as TGTGCCATCAGCGTGGAGGGTGGCCGGATTTACGAGACCCAGTACTTC. This encodes CAISVEGGRIYETQYF.

The chain joins TRBV29-1 to TRBJ2-2, with TRBD2 as a possible D gene (5 bases). V was shortened by 2 bases and J by 6 bases, with 13 bases between the two germline ends. Germline assignment: CDR1 SQVTM and CDR2 ANQGSEA. This CDR3 is 14 amino acids long. The CDR3 nucleotides are TGCAGCGTTGAAACGGACTTCTCTCCCGGGGAGCTGTTTTTT. Amino acid sequence: CSVETDFSPGELFF.

This chain connects TRBV14 to TRBJ1-2; no clear D gene. Germline V gene data show CDR1 as SGHDN and CDR2 as FVKESK. The CDR3 totals 15 residues. V was clipped by 1 base and J by 8 bases, with 17 bases between them. The DNA of the CDR3 is TGTGCCAGCAGCCAAGTGCCTCCAGTAGGTCGGGGCTACACCTTC. Amino acids: CASSQVPPVGRGYTF.

J is TRBJ1-2 and V is TRBV6-5, with D perhaps matching TRBD1 (5 bases). CDR3 length equals 15 residues. Trimming removed 2 bases from V and 4 bases from J, with 14 bases in between. Looked up from germline, CDR1 is MNHEY and CDR2 is SVGAGI. DNA for the CDR3: TGTGCCAGCAGTTACAATCCTACAGGTCCCTATGGCTACACCTTC. This translates into CASSYNPTGPYGYTF.

This clonotype was detected only a few times. The V call is TRBV4-3, the J call TRBJ2-1, with 13 bases fitting TRBD2. This CDR3 has 15 residues. Germline assignment: CDR1 LGHNA and CDR2 YSLEER. V lost 4 bases and J lost 5; bases outside the gene matches: 2. CDR3 bases: TGCGCCAGCAGCCTTACTAGCGGGAGGGACAATGAGCAGTTCTTC. Translated, it gives CASSLTSGRDNEQFF.

The CDR3 DNA follows: TGCAGTGCTAGACGGGGTGGGTACGAGCAGTACTTC. Translation: CSARRGGYEQYF. The chain recombines TRBV20-1 with TRBJ2-7, with TRBD2 as a possible D gene (5 bases). Germline V lookup: CDR1 DFQATT, CDR2 SNEGSKA (reference sequence). V lost 2 bases and J 4 bases, leaving 9 bases between the germline ends. CDR3 size: 12 residues.

The chain has TRBV5-6 and TRBJ2-1, with 8 bases lining up with TRBD1. This CDR3 contains 14 residues. The germline gives CDR1 SGHDT, CDR2 YYEEEE. V was pared by 4 bases and J by 10 bases, with 10 bases of the junction left unmatched. The CDR3 loop reads CASSGQGKGVEQFF. For the CDR3, the DNA is TGTGCCAGCAGCGGACAGGGTAAGGGTGTGGAGCAGTTCTTC.

V and J are TRBV29-1 and TRBJ2-7; D possibly corresponds to TRBD2 (6 bases). V was trimmed by 2 bases and J by 4 bases, leaving 12 bases between them. Germline V lookup: CDR1 SQVTM, CDR2 ANQGSEA. There are 13 residues in the CDR3. CDR3 residues: CSVEMDYPYEQYF. The CDR3 DNA reads TGCAGCGTTGAAATGGACTACCCATACGAGCAGTACTTC.

CDR3 DNA sequence: TGCAGTGCTAGAGAAACACGGACAGCCTACGAGCAGTACTTC. Its translation: CSARETRTAYEQYF. The V call is TRBV20-1, the J call TRBJ2-7, with D possibly TRBD1 on 6 matching bases. The CDR3 sequence is 14 residues long. V was trimmed by 0 bases and J by 2 bases, leaving 11 bases between them. CDR1 and CDR2 from the germline V gene are DFQATT and SNEGSKA (reference sequence).

The chain combines TRBV7-9 with TRBJ2-3; maybe TRBD2 (6 bases). The CDR3 is 15 amino acids. Trimming cost V 4 bases and J 5 bases, with 16 bases left between them. Looked up from germline, CDR1 is SEHNR and CDR2 is FQNEAQ (reference sequence). CDR3 nucleotides: TGTGCCAGCAGCTCCCTCGCGGGAACAATAGATACGCAGTATTTT. Residues: CASSSLAGTIDTQYF.

The DNA for the CDR3 is TGTGCCAGCAGCGACAGGGGTTCTGAAGAGACCCAGTACTTC. Protein: CASSDRGSEETQYF. This chain joins TRBV27 and TRBJ2-5; 8 nucleotides line up with TRBD1. Germline CDR1 is MNHEY and CDR2 is SMNVEV (reference sequence). Unmatched junction bases numbered 6, after V lost 6 bases and J lost 3 bases. This CDR3 comprises 14 residues.

The chain carries TRBV6-1 and TRBJ2-4; TRBD1 aligns across 8 bases. The CDR3 has 14 amino acids. The V gene end was trimmed by 4 bases and the J gene end by 8 bases; junction bases not matched to a gene: 7. Germline V lookup: CDR1 MNHNS, CDR2 SASEGT. The DNA for the CDR3 is TGTGCCAGCAGTGTCGACAGGGGCGAGGACATTCAGTACTTC. It is translated as CASSVDRGEDIQYF.

This clonotype was detected only a few times. The J gene is TRBJ2-7, the V gene TRBV7-9; TRBD2 matches 12 bases. CDR3 length: 15 amino acids. Germline V gives CDR1 SEHNR, CDR2 FQNEAQ (reference sequence). J gave up 1 base and V 6 bases, and 4 bases lay outside the gene matches. Here the CDR3 DNA reads TGTGCCAGCAGGCCCGGACTAGCGGGGTCCTACGAGCAGTACTTC. The encoded protein is CASRPGLAGSYEQYF.

The chain has TRBV20-1 and TRBJ1-5, with D perhaps matching TRBD1 (6 bases). CDR1 and CDR2 from the germline V gene are DFQATT and SNEGSKA (reference sequence). This CDR3 contains 16 residues. Trimming took off 0 bases at V and 6 bases at J, with 18 bases between the two ends. The DNA for the CDR3 is TGCAGTGCTAGAGATATTACGGGGGCGATCGGTCAGCCCCAGCATTTT. This codes for CSARDITGAIGQPQHF.

This chain uses TRBV6-5 with TRBJ2-2; weak D call: TRBD2 (5 bases). Germline V CDR1 and CDR2: MNHEY, SVGAGI. This CDR3 region has 15 residues. With 3 bases removed from V and 5 bases from J, the gap between germline ends came to 13 bases. The CDR3 sequence is CASSYQEEVTGELFF. The CDR3 nucleotides are TGTGCCAGCAGTTATCAGGAGGAGGTTACCGGGGAGCTGTTTTTT.

CDR3 sequence reads: CASSSPGGYTF. Here the CDR3 DNA reads TGTGCCAGCAGCTCCCCCGGAGGCTACACCTTC. The genes are TRBV11-2 and TRBJ1-2; D remains ambiguous. The CDR3 has 11 residues. V was pared by 4 bases and J by 8 bases, with 8 bases between. From germline, CDR1 is SGHAT and CDR2 FQNNGV.

The chain combines TRBV20-1 with TRBJ1-5; the D gene is possibly TRBD1 (6 bases). Germline V gives CDR1 DFQATT, CDR2 SNEGSKA (reference sequence). V gave up 2 bases and J gave up 4 bases, with 18 bases separating them. The CDR3 spans 16 residues. The CDR3 DNA reads TGCAGTGCTAGATCTGCCGGGGGCGGAGGTAATCAGCCCCAGCATTTT. Amino acid sequence: CSARSAGGGGNQPQHF.

This clonotype has just a few counts. A much more abundant neighbour one base away suggests this may be a read error. The chain joins TRBV2 to TRBJ2-4; D could derive from TRBD1 or TRBD2 (6 bases each). Germline V gene lookup returns CDR1 SNHLY and CDR2 FYNNEI. V was trimmed by 6 bases and J by 0 bases, leaving 12 bases between them. CDR3 size: 15 residues. The CDR3 reads CASRGGSIAKNIQYF. DNA for the CDR3: TGTGCCAGCAGGGGGGGCTCCATAGCCAAAAACATTCAGTACTTC.

The V gene is TRBV5-5, the J gene TRBJ2-4; a possible D gene is TRBD1 (6 bases). From germline, CDR1 is SGHKS and CDR2 YYEKEE (reference sequence). V was pared by 4 bases and J by 7 bases, with 18 bases between. This CDR3 comprises 15 residues. The DNA for the CDR3 is TGTGCCAGCAGCCTGGAAGGCACCCAGGGGAACATTCAGTACTTC. Residues: CASSLEGTQGNIQYF.

This clonotype came up once. This chain uses TRBV9 with TRBJ1-1, with D unclear. The CDR3 is 14 residues long. V lost 4 bases to trimming and J lost 1 base, with 11 bases between them. The V gene's germline CDR1 is SGDLS and CDR2 YYNGEE. The CDR3 region is CASSPLTANTEAFF. The CDR3, as DNA: TGTGCCAGCAGCCCACTCACAGCGAACACTGAAGCTTTCTTT. The full variable domain, rest sourced from reference TRBV9 and TRBJ1-1, is DSGVTQTPKHLITATGQRVTLRCSPRSGDLSVYWYQQSLDQGLQFLIQYYNGEERAKGNILERFSAQQFPDLHSELNLSSLELGDSALYFCASSPLTANTEAFFGQGTRLTVV.

This clonotype came up a few times. J is TRBJ2-5 and V is TRBV7-6; D remains ambiguous. V lost 5 bases and J lost 5, with 12 bases in between. Germline CDR1 reads SGHVS; CDR2 reads FNYEAQ. The CDR3 loop spans 13 amino acids. CDR3 in DNA: TGTGCCAGCAGCGGCCCTACGCGTGAGACCCAGTACTTC. It codes for CASSGPTRETQYF.

CDR3 residues: CASSGDRVDNEQFF. The CDR3, as DNA: TGTGCCAGCAGTGGGGACAGGGTGGACAATGAGCAGTTCTTC. This sequence joins TRBV6-5 and TRBJ2-1; TRBD1 matches 9 bases. V lost 5 bases to trimming and J lost 5 bases; unmatched junction nucleotides: 4. Per germline, CDR1 MNHEY and CDR2 SVGAGI. CDR3 length: 14 amino acids.